These T cell receptor beta chains were read from a single sample in a study of T-cell reconstitution after alpha-beta-depleted transplantation in children. Using its own MiXCR run on the PCR reads, TCRdb lists one record per CDR3 protein. Here the sample spans approximately 8,200 distinct CDR3 sequences, about 32% being singletons. The sample was peripheral blood, taken 60 days after TCRalphabeta/CD19-depleted stem cell transplant. These receptors all come from a boy under two years old who had a stem cell transplant for SCID, so the T cells may come from the graft donor. CDR3s include the opening cysteine and the closing phenylalanine or tryptophan. A row's size may be missing; if present it is once, few, many or a size class.

TRBV5-1,TRBJ1-6,medium-sized,CASSVRQGYSPLHF
TRBV5-1,TRBJ1-2,many,CASSDRDRGYGYTF
TRBV4-1,TRBJ2-7,.,CASSRNRDRGYEQYF
TRBV7-3,TRBJ2-5,many,CASSLGSGGSQETQYF
TRBV21-1,TRBJ1-1,many,CASSKRRAGEAFF
TRBV24-1,TRBJ2-5,.,CATSDPLGDQYF
TRBV5-5,TRBJ1-6,medium-sized,CASSLSSPLHF
TRBV24-1,TRBJ2-2,many,CATSDLEQGAFGELFF
TRBV9,TRBJ1-6,medium-sized,CASSVGLGISYNSPLHF
TRBV5-1,TRBJ1-6,medium-sized,CASSADSGGINSPLHF
TRBV2,TRBJ2-2,few,CASSENRLNTGELFF
TRBV25-1,TRBJ1-2,medium-sized,CASSLPATNYGYTF
TRBV18,TRBJ1-2,medium-sized,CASSPSRANYGYTF
TRBV6-1,TRBJ2-1,many,CASSGMGPYNEQFF
TRBV5-1,TRBJ1-1,.,CASSLDDGGEGEAFF
TRBV5-6,TRBJ1-6,many,CASTSWTGSMSPLHF
TRBV12-3/TRBV12-4,TRBJ2-7,medium-sized,CASSPRGPYEQYF
TRBV19,TRBJ2-2,many,CASSPGRGTGELFF
TRBV12-3/TRBV12-4,TRBJ1-3,.,CASSLRFGRSSGNTIYF
TRBV5-1,TRBJ1-2,.,CASSLAPGQGANGYTF
TRBV12-3/TRBV12-4,TRBJ1-4,many,CASRPRDWREKLFF
TRBV6-1,TRBJ1-4,many,CASRNYQDREGSNEKLFF
TRBV5-1,TRBJ2-7,medium-sized,CATEPTGSHEQYF
TRBV4-2,TRBJ2-7,.,CASRPRLHLPTETYEQYF
TRBV21-1,TRBJ2-7,medium-sized,CASSKESPSPWSEQYF
TRBV7-9,TRBJ2-1,.,CASSQRGGVYNEQFF
TRBV7-2,TRBJ2-7,medium-sized,CASSARLAGLPNEQYF
TRBV6-1,TRBJ2-1,.,CASKRGRAVGYEQFF
TRBV12-3/TRBV12-4,TRBJ2-6,large,CASSFGTSSRTVLTF
TRBV11-2,TRBJ2-3,many,CASSLLVAIPTDTQYF
TRBV5-1,TRBJ2-3,.,CASSTTRGSPTDTQYF
TRBV18,TRBJ2-7,.,CASSPTSGSSYEQYF
TRBV20-1,TRBJ1-1,many,CSARDGNTEAFF
TRBV7-6,TRBJ1-3,.,CASSRTGFGNTIYF
TRBV6-1,TRBJ2-7,few,CASSPGRMNYEQYF
TRBV6-5,TRBJ2-3,medium-sized,CASSYSWAQRDTQYF
TRBV7-9,TRBJ2-7,.,CASIPVGRGAYEQYF
TRBV24-1,TRBJ1-2,medium-sized,CATSDPDRGRYGYTF
TRBV5-1,TRBJ2-7,medium-sized,CASSWKLRDTYEQYF
TRBV4-1,TRBJ2-3,.,CASSPLGRVGDTQYF
TRBV12-3/TRBV12-4,TRBJ2-2,medium-sized,CASSPGTYTGELFF
TRBV11-2,TRBJ2-1,.,CASSSRGLAGPFF
TRBV20-1,TRBJ2-2,medium-sized,CSANQGVTGELFF
TRBV7-9,TRBJ1-4,medium-sized,CASSLLMTNEKLFF
TRBV6-6,TRBJ2-3,medium-sized,CASSYQRDTQYF